The 15 T cell receptor beta chains presented below share a single source sample, sequenced in a study of blood T cell repertoires in COVID-19. Method: immunoSEQ multiplex PCR; TCRdb's copy keeps in-frame clones and lacks some. The sample has some 95,000 clones, 80% to 90% seen once. The sample was peripheral blood. The receptor source for this set is an elderly man with active or convalescent COVID-19.

This chain links TRBV4-2 with TRBJ2-7; tentative D call: TRBD2 (7 bases). The CDR3 runs to 15 residues. V was clipped by 4 bases and J by 1 base, with 14 bases between them. Germline CDR1 and CDR2: LGHNA and YNFKEQ. As DNA, the CDR3 is TGTGCCAGCAGCCGCGAGGGGGGGGATTCCTACGAGCAGTACTTC. Its protein product is CASSREGGDSYEQYF.

The chain has TRBV2 and TRBJ2-5; possibly TRBD2 for D (5 bases). V was clipped by 10 bases and J by 2 bases, with 14 bases between them. From germline, CDR1 is SNHLY and CDR2 FYNNEI. The CDR3 has 13 residues. CDR3 region: CATQRERQETQYF. CDR3 nucleotides: TGTGCCACCCAAAGGGAGCGGCAAGAGACCCAGTACTTC. Variable domain in full (rest from reference TRBV2 and TRBJ2-5): EPEVTQTPSHQVTQMGQEVILRCVPISNHLYFYWYRQILGQKVEFLVSFYNNEISEKSEIFDDQFSVERPDGSNFTLKIRSTKLEDSAMYFCATQRERQETQYFGPGTRLLVL.

This clone has more than one count but fewer than ten. The gene calls are TRBV7-2 and TRBJ1-4; TRBD1 matches at 8 bases. CDR3 size: 15 residues. V lost 6 bases and J lost 5; bases outside the gene matches: 8. Germline-derived CDR1 and CDR2 are SGHTA and FQGNSA. The CDR3 DNA sequence: TGTGCCAGCAGTTCCCGGACAGGGCAAAATGAAAAACTGTTTTTT. It translates to CASSSRTGQNEKLFF.

The genes are TRBV19 and TRBJ1-2; TRBD1 matches at 7 bases. J gave up 4 bases and V 5 bases, and 4 bases lay outside the gene matches. Germline V gene lookup returns CDR1 LNHDA and CDR2 SQIVND (reference sequence). This CDR3 spans 13 amino acids. The CDR3 loop is CASSPRQGYGYTF. DNA of the CDR3: TGTGCCAGTAGTCCCCGACAGGGCTATGGCTACACCTTC.

The chain couples TRBV7-2 to TRBJ2-1; 15 positions agree with TRBD2. Germline assignment: CDR1 SGHTA and CDR2 FQGNSA. After removal of 5 bases from V and 6 bases from J, the junction contained 5 bases not matched to a gene. This CDR3 comprises 16 residues. The CDR3 reads CASSARGLAGGNEQFF. CDR3 bases: TGTGCCAGCAGCGCCAGGGGACTAGCGGGAGGCAATGAGCAGTTCTTC. The whole variable domain, remainder taken from reference TRBV7-2 and TRBJ2-1, is GAGVSQSPSNKVTEKGKDVELRCDPISGHTALYWYRQSLGQGLEFLIYFQGNSAPDKSGLPSDRFSAERTGGSVSTLTIQRTQQEDSAVYLCASSARGLAGGNEQFFGPGTRLTVL.

The chain employs TRBV19 and TRBJ1-4; D is undetermined. Germline loops: CDR1 LNHDA, CDR2 SQIVND (reference sequence). V lost 7 bases and J lost 3, with 15 bases in between. This CDR3 spans 15 amino acids. The CDR3 bases are TGTGCCAGTAAAGTTAGCGGGCCATCTAATGAAAAACTGTTTTTT. This sequence encodes CASKVSGPSNEKLFF.

The chain uses TRBV13 and TRBJ1-1; tentative D call: TRBD1 (6 bases). Germline-derived CDR1 and CDR2 are PRHDT and FYEKMQ (reference sequence). V gave up 4 bases and J gave up 3 bases, with 12 bases separating them. The CDR3 loop spans 14 amino acids. CDR3 residues: CASSSWNRDTEAFF. CDR3 bases: TGTGCCAGCAGCTCCTGGAACAGGGACACTGAAGCTTTCTTT.

CDR3 sequence (DNA): TGTGCCAGCAGCTTAAGGGGCCTGCGAAATGAGCAGTTCTTC. The encoded protein is CASSLRGLRNEQFF. V and J are TRBV7-3 and TRBJ2-1, with D possibly matching TRBD1 (5 bases). Germline V gene sequence: CDR1 SGHTA, CDR2 FQGTGA. This CDR3 region has 14 residues. Trimming shortened V by 1 base and J by 7 bases, and 11 bases separated the two germline ends. The full variable domain, rest sourced from reference TRBV7-3 and TRBJ2-1, is GAGVSQTPSNKVTEKGKYVELRCDPISGHTALYWYRQSLGQGPEFLIYFQGTGAADDSGLPNDRFFAVRPEGSVSTLKIQRTERGDSAVYLCASSLRGLRNEQFFGPGTRLTVL.

This clone has only one observation. This chain links TRBV19 with TRBJ2-7; D ambiguous. The V gene's germline CDR1 is LNHDA and CDR2 SQIVND (reference sequence). V lost 2 bases to trimming and J lost 4 bases, with 9 bases between them. The CDR3 length is 13 residues. CDR3 nucleotide sequence: TGTGCCAGTAGTATAACGTTAGATTACGAGCAGTACTTC. It is translated as CASSITLDYEQYF. Based on the CDR3 plus reference TRBV19 and TRBJ2-7, the full variable domain is DGGITQSPKYLFRKEGQNVTLSCEQNLNHDAMYWYRQDPGQGLRLIYYSQIVNDFQKGDIAEGYSVSREKKESFPLTVTSAQKNPTAFYLCASSITLDYEQYFGPGTRLTVT.

The chain employs TRBV6-5 and TRBJ2-7, with 7 nucleotides matching TRBD1. The V gene's germline CDR1 is MNHEY and CDR2 SVGAGI. The CDR3 is made up of 13 amino acids. After removal of 6 bases from V and 5 bases from J, the junction contained 7 bases not matched to a gene. In DNA, the CDR3 is TGTGCCAGCAGCCCAGACAGGGTCAACGAGCAGTACTTC. Protein sequence: CASSPDRVNEQYF.

V and J are TRBV14 and TRBJ2-1; 13 nucleotides agree with TRBD2. Germline V gene lookup returns CDR1 SGHDN and CDR2 FVKESK. The junction had 9 bases not matched to a gene; V was cut back by 4 bases and J by 12 bases. This CDR3 spans 15 amino acids. CDR3 amino acids: CASSPRTSGRGWQFF. The DNA of the CDR3 is TGTGCCAGCAGCCCACGGACTAGCGGGAGAGGGTGGCAGTTCTTC.

The chain recombines TRBV11-2 with TRBJ2-3; D uncertain. This CDR3 has 14 amino acids. From germline, CDR1 is SGHAT and CDR2 FQNNGV. V lost 6 bases to trimming and J lost 0 bases, with 10 bases between them. CDR3 amino acids: CASSSVRSTDTQYF. CDR3 bases: TGTGCCAGCAGTTCGGTGAGAAGCACAGATACGCAGTATTTT.

The chain carries TRBV28 and TRBJ1-1; perhaps TRBD1 as D (5 bases). This CDR3 comprises 14 residues. V gave up 5 bases and J gave up 3 bases, with 13 bases separating them. The germline V gene encodes CDR1 MDHEN and CDR2 SYDVKM. The CDR3 bases are TGTGCCAGCAGTCTAGGACATGGCGACACTGAAGCTTTCTTT. It is translated as CASSLGHGDTEAFF.

This rearrangement joins TRBV10-3 to TRBJ2-6; no firm D call. CDR3 size: 14 residues. Looked up from germline, CDR1 is ENHRY and CDR2 is SYGVKD. The ends were cut back, 3 bases at V and 0 bases at J, with 3 bases in the middle. The DNA for the CDR3 is TGTGCCATCAGTGACAACTCTGGGGCCAACGTCCTGACTTTC. It yields the protein CAISDNSGANVLTF.

The V call is TRBV7-9, the J call TRBJ2-7; 8 bases are shared with TRBD1. V shed 4 bases, J shed 5 bases, and the junction held 4 bases outside the gene matches. This CDR3 spans 13 amino acids. The germline V gene has CDR1 SEHNR and CDR2 FQNEAQ (reference sequence). This CDR3 reads CASSSDRGNEQYF. The CDR3 bases are TGTGCCAGCAGCTCCGACAGGGGCAACGAGCAGTACTTC. The variable domain in full, completed from reference TRBV7-9 and TRBJ2-7, reads DTGVSQNPRHKITKRGQNVTFRCDPISEHNRLYWYRQTLGQGPEFLTYFQNEAQLEKSRLLSDRFSAERPKGSFSTLEIQRTEQGDSAMYLCASSSDRGNEQYFGPGTRLTVT.